This T cell receptor beta chain is drawn from a study of post-analysis software for immune sequencing data. Study overall: Relapsing-remitting, secondary progressive and progressive-relapsing courses of multiple sclerosis were included. General study points: Compared with controls, patients showed significantly lower normalized Chao1 diversity. A few TRBV segments appeared more often in patients than in controls, and TRBV5-6, TRBV5-1 and TRBV20-1 were among these.

Trimming removed 9 bases at V and 5 bases at J, with 20 bases between. Germline lookup yields CDR1 SGHTA and CDR2 FQGNSA. CDR3 size: 15 residues. Incorporated into the TCR beta cDNA libraries were unique molecular identifiers, which served to reduce PCR and sequencing biases. Each sample of roughly 0.95 to 10 million input T cells yielded 500,000 or so cDNA molecules, so each molecule approximated one T cell. TCRdb reprocessed the PCR reads with MiXCR, giving one entry per CDR3 protein. The table lists about 200,000 distinct CDR3 sequences, over 25% of them singletons. This clonotype was recorded at least ten times. Its specificity is not known.

The specimen was blood. This TCR came from a girl aged 2-17 years with multiple sclerosis. V is TRBV7-2 and J is TRBJ2-1, with unresolved D. CDR3 in amino acids: CASAPQPHENNEQFF. The CDR3 DNA is TGTGCCAGTGCCCCCCAGCCACACGAGAACAATGAGCAGTTCTTC. Complete variable domain (other parts from reference TRBV7-2 and TRBJ2-1): GAGVSQSPSNKVTEKGKDVELRCDPISGHTALYWYRQSLGQGLEFLIYFQGNSAPDKSGLPSDRFSAERTGGSVSTLTIQRTQQEDSAVYLCASAPQPHENNEQFFGPGTRLTVL.